These 24 T cell receptor beta chains came from one sample sequenced in a study of blood T cell repertoires in COVID-19. Clones were sequenced by immunoSEQ multiplex PCR, and TCRdb holds only the in-frame ones, with some missing. The data contain about 80,000 clones, around 80% of them singletons. Sequenced sample: peripheral blood. The source is a woman between 65 and 79 years old with acute or convalescent COVID-19.

J is TRBJ1-6 and V is TRBV5-1; 7 nucleotides match TRBD1. Germline values: CDR1 SGHRS, CDR2 YFSETQ. V lost 2 bases and J lost 9; bases outside the gene matches: 5. The CDR3 contains 14 residues. The CDR3 region is CASSLGDRPSPLHF. CDR3 nucleotides: TGCGCCAGCAGCTTAGGGGACAGACCTTCACCCCTCCACTTT.

This clone has just one count. The chain combines TRBV5-1 with TRBJ1-4; TRBD1 matches at 7 bases. Unmatched junction bases numbered 10, after V lost 3 bases and J lost 5 bases. Germline V gene data show CDR1 as SGHRS and CDR2 as YFSETQ. There are 16 residues in the CDR3. The CDR3 bases are TGCGCCAGCAGCTCGACAGGGAACCCAGCCAATGAAAAACTGTTTTTT. This gives the protein CASSSTGNPANEKLFF.

This clone was counted between two and nine times. V gene TRBV27 combines with J gene TRBJ2-3; a possible D gene is TRBD1 (5 bases). This CDR3 spans 11 amino acids. The germline V and J ends were trimmed by 5 bases and 11 bases, with 11 bases remaining between them. Germline CDR1 and CDR2: MNHEY and SMNVEV (reference sequence). CDR3 DNA sequence: TGTGCCAGCAGTGAATTTGACAGGCAGTATTTT. It specifies CASSEFDRQYF.

J is TRBJ2-1 and V is TRBV13, with TRBD2 matching 10 bases. The CDR3 has 16 residues. Unmatched junction bases numbered 7, after V lost 5 bases and J lost 3 bases. Looked up from germline, CDR1 is PRHDT and CDR2 is FYEKMQ (reference sequence). CDR3 sequence: CASSPGTSEIYNEQFF. In nucleotides, the CDR3 is TGTGCCAGCAGCCCTGGGACTAGCGAAATCTACAATGAGCAGTTCTTC. The full variable domain, its missing parts supplied by reference TRBV13 and TRBJ2-1, is AAGVIQSPRHLIKEKRETATLKCYPIPRHDTVYWYQQGPGQDPQFLISFYEKMQSDKGSIPDRFSAQQFSDYHSELNMSSLELGDSALYFCASSPGTSEIYNEQFFGPGTRLTVL.

The chain combines TRBV7-2 with TRBJ1-3, with D unclear. The CDR3 runs 13 residues. V was cut by 5 bases and J by 6 bases, with 11 bases left in between. Looked up from germline, CDR1 is SGHTA and CDR2 is FQGNSA. The CDR3 region is CASSPVLPNTIYF. DNA of the CDR3: TGTGCCAGCAGCCCCGTCCTACCAAACACCATATATTTT.

The rearrangement joins TRBV5-1 to TRBJ2-1; 13 bases line up with TRBD2. CDR1 and CDR2 (germline): SGHRS, YFSETQ. Trimming cost V 3 bases and J 5 bases; bases outside gene matches: 8. The CDR3 runs 17 residues. The CDR3 nucleotides read TGCGCCAGCAGCTCCGGGACTAGCGGGAATATACACAATGAGCAGTTCTTC. Translation: CASSSGTSGNIHNEQFF.

The rearrangement uses TRBV12-3 or TRBV12-4 and TRBJ1-2, with 7 bases lining up with TRBD1. The CDR3 extends over 13 amino acids. The trim removed 6 bases at V and 8 bases at J, leaving 9 bases unmatched. CDR3 DNA sequence: TGTGCCAGCAGCCCAAGGGGGCTGGGGGGCTACACCTTC. Amino acids: CASSPRGLGGYTF.

The V gene is TRBV10-3, the J gene TRBJ2-5, with 9 bases fitting TRBD2. V shed 4 bases and J 7 bases; nucleotides not matched to a gene: 7. From germline, CDR1 is ENHRY and CDR2 SYGVKD. The CDR3 loop spans 14 amino acids. The CDR3 region is CAISASGMEWTQYF. The DNA of the CDR3 is TGTGCCATCAGTGCTAGCGGGATGGAATGGACCCAGTACTTC.

The rearrangement joins TRBV7-9 to TRBJ2-1; D is ambiguous. V lost 1 base and J 0 bases, leaving 10 bases between the germline ends. This CDR3 comprises 16 residues. Germline CDR1 is SEHNR and CDR2 is FQNEAQ (reference sequence). The CDR3 spells CASSLVPGASYNEQFF. CDR3 sequence (DNA): TGTGCCAGCAGCTTAGTCCCCGGAGCCTCCTACAATGAGCAGTTCTTC.

V gene TRBV2 combines with J gene TRBJ1-6, with 11 bases that match TRBD1. Germline CDR1 reads SNHLY; CDR2 reads FYNNEI. This CDR3 has 14 amino acids. The junction had 4 bases not matched to a gene; V was cut back by 8 bases and J by 7 bases. CDR3 sequence (DNA): TGTGCCAGCCGGGACAGGGGGAACAATTCACCCCTCCACTTT. It specifies CASRDRGNNSPLHF.

The V call is TRBV5-4, the J call TRBJ1-2, with 9 bases lining up with TRBD1. Germline V gene sequence: CDR1 SGHNT, CDR2 YYREEE (reference sequence). J gave up 4 bases and V 4 bases, and 8 bases lay outside the gene matches. This CDR3 has 15 residues. CDR3 region: CASSLPGQGAYGYTF. The CDR3 DNA reads as TGTGCCAGCAGCCTCCCGGGACAGGGTGCCTATGGCTACACCTTC.

This chain connects TRBV7-3 to TRBJ2-2, with unresolved D. The V end was cut by 5 bases, the J end by 1 base, with 14 bases between. CDR1 is SGHTA, CDR2 FQGTGA, per germline. The CDR3 is 16 amino acids. The CDR3 DNA reads as TGTGCCAGCAGCCCCCCCGAGGTCTTGAACACCGGGGAGCTGTTTTTT. It specifies CASSPPEVLNTGELFF.

The CDR3 spells CASSPRQGTKNIQYF. The CDR3 DNA reads as TGCGCCAGCAGCCCTCGGCAGGGCACCAAAAACATTCAGTACTTC. The gene calls are TRBV5-1 and TRBJ2-4; D is perhaps TRBD1 (5 bases). Trimming pared 4 bases from V and 2 bases from J, leaving 13 bases between. Germline V gives CDR1 SGHRS, CDR2 YFSETQ. This CDR3 region has 15 residues.

The V gene is TRBV15, the J gene TRBJ2-3; 7 bases match TRBD2. Trimming took 3 bases from V and 7 from J; bases not matched to a gene: 25. Per germline, CDR1 LNHNV and CDR2 YYDKDF (reference sequence). This CDR3 is built from 20 residues. CDR3 in DNA: TGTGCCACCAGCAGTGACGTCTCCGACAATGCGGGACTATTTTTTTATACGCAGTATTTT. Amino acids: CATSSDVSDNAGLFFYTQYF.

The chain couples TRBV5-1 to TRBJ2-2, with D tentatively TRBD1 (5 bases). Germline loops: CDR1 SGHRS, CDR2 YFSETQ. V was shortened by 4 bases and J by 2 bases, with 12 bases between the two germline ends. This CDR3 spans 15 amino acids. The CDR3: CASSVRQSNTGELFF. CDR3 DNA: TGCGCCAGCAGCGTCAGACAGAGTAACACCGGGGAGCTGTTTTTT.

The chain combines TRBV10-2 with TRBJ1-6; unclear D gene. This CDR3 is built from 14 residues. Germline-derived CDR1 and CDR2 are WSHSY and SAAADI. V was clipped by 4 bases and J by 10 bases, with 14 bases between them. CDR3 coding DNA: TGCGCCAGCAGTGTTGAAAAGCGTGAGTCACCCCTCCACTTT. Translating gives CASSVEKRESPLHF.

The genes are TRBV23-1 and TRBJ2-3; 11 positions match TRBD1. TRBV23-1 is known as an ORF, though its function is uncertain. CDR3 length equals 15 residues. Trimming cost V 8 bases and J 1 base; bases outside gene matches: 5. The CDR3: CASDRTGGRTDTQYF. The CDR3 DNA is TGCGCCAGCGACCGGACAGGGGGCCGCACAGATACGCAGTATTTT.

In DNA, the CDR3 is TGTGCCAGCTCACCAGTCGGGGGGGGATGGGACACTGAAGCTTTCTTT. Amino acid sequence: CASSPVGGGWDTEAFF. The chain has TRBV18 and TRBJ1-1; D might be TRBD1 (5 bases). Trimming took 2 bases from V and 3 from J, leaving 16 bases between them. Looked up from germline, CDR1 is KGHSH and CDR2 is LQKENI. CDR3 length: 16 residues.

The chain recombines TRBV7-9 with TRBJ2-7; possibly TRBD1 for D (5 bases). V was pared by 3 bases and J by 6 bases, with 9 bases between. The CDR3 is 12 amino acids. The germline V gene encodes CDR1 SEHNR and CDR2 FQNEAQ (reference sequence). CDR3 residues: CASSFQDSEQYF. The CDR3 nucleotides are TGTGCCAGCAGCTTCCAAGACAGCGAGCAGTACTTC.

V usage is TRBV2 and J usage is TRBJ2-5; possibly TRBD1 for D (5 bases). Germline CDR1 reads SNHLY; CDR2 reads FYNNEI. Trimming cost V 6 bases and J 4 bases, with 18 bases left between them. CDR3 length: 15 amino acids. The CDR3 nucleotides read TGTGCCAGCAGGACAGAACTGGGCGGAGCAGAGACCCAGTACTTC. It translates to CASRTELGGAETQYF.

The rearrangement joins TRBV7-9 to TRBJ2-5; 10 bases fit TRBD1. CDR3 length: 13 amino acids. J lost 3 bases, V lost 9 bases, and 4 bases had no gene match. Looked up from germline, CDR1 is SEHNR and CDR2 is FQNEAQ (reference sequence). The CDR3 DNA sequence: TGTGCCAGTCGGGACAGGGGAGAAGAGACCCAGTACTTC. Translated: CASRDRGEETQYF.

The chain is built from TRBV29-1 and TRBJ2-5; 9 bases agree with TRBD1. The CDR3 is made up of 12 amino acids. Germline CDR1 and CDR2: SQVTM and ANQGSEA. V lost 6 bases, J lost 5 bases, and 4 bases stayed unmatched. DNA of the CDR3: TGCAGCGTCGGGACAGGGCTGGAGACCCAGTACTTC. Its protein is CSVGTGLETQYF. Full variable domain (missing parts from reference TRBV29-1 and TRBJ2-5): SAVISQKPSRDICQRGTSLTIQCQVDSQVTMMFWYRQQPGQSLTLIATANQGSEATYESGFVIDKFPISRPNLTFSTLTVSNMSPEDSSIYLCSVGTGLETQYFGPGTRLLVL.

The chain is built from TRBV7-2 and TRBJ1-2; maybe TRBD1 (5 bases). CDR1 is SGHTA, CDR2 FQGNSA, per germline. This CDR3 is built from 11 residues. Trimming took off 2 bases at V and 8 bases at J, with 6 bases between the two ends. CDR3 DNA sequence: TGTGCCAGCAGCTTAAGGGGAGGCTACACCTTC. Amino acids: CASSLRGGYTF.

The rearrangement links TRBV7-2 to TRBJ2-1; possibly TRBD1 for D (5 bases). CDR3 length: 13 residues. CDR1 is SGHTA and CDR2 is FQGNSA in the germline V gene. Trimming took off 1 base at V and 9 bases at J, with 10 bases between the two ends. CDR3 in amino acids: CASSLGRVSEQFF. The CDR3 region has the DNA TGTGCCAGCAGCTTAGGCAGGGTAAGTGAGCAGTTCTTC.